Listed here is a single T cell receptor beta chain. Its target is not known. The sample comes from a study of T cell responses to AZD1222 COVID-19 vaccine. General observations from the study: Targeting of unmutated variant regions was reportedly seen in nearly half of spike-specific TCRs.

Clones were read by immunoSEQ multiplex PCR, and TCRdb kept only the in-frame ones, dropping some. Of 110,000 or so clones listed, roughly 89% are singletons. Trimming shortened V by 3 bases and J by 6 bases, and 11 bases separated the two germline ends. The CDR3 totals 14 residues. CDR1 KGHSH and CDR2 LQKENI come from the germline V gene. The sequencing here drew on peripheral blood, taken on day 0 of MenACWY control vaccination. The V call is TRBV18, the J call TRBJ1-4; TRBD1 is a possible D gene (6 bases). The clonotype originates from an adult in good health. The CDR3 spells CASSPRDNHEKLFF. The CDR3 bases are TGTGCCAGCTCACCGAGGGACAATCATGAAAAACTGTTTTTT.